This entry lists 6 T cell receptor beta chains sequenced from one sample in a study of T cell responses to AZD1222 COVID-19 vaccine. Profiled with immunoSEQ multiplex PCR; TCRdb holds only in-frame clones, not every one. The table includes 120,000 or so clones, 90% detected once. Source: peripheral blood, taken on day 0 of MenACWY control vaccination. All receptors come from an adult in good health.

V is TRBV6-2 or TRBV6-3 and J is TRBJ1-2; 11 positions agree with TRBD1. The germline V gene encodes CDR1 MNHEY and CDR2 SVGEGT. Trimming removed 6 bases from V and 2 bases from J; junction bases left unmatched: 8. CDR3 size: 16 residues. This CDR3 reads CASSHGGQGDNYGYTF. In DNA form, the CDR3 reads TGTGCCAGCAGCCACGGGGGACAGGGGGACAACTATGGCTACACCTTC.

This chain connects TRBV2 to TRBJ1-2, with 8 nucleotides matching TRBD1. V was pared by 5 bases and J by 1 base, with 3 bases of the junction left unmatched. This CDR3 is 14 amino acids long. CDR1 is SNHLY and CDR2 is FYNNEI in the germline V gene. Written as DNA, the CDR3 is TGTGCCAGCAGTAGTGGACAGGGTAACTATGGCTACACCTTC. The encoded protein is CASSSGQGNYGYTF.

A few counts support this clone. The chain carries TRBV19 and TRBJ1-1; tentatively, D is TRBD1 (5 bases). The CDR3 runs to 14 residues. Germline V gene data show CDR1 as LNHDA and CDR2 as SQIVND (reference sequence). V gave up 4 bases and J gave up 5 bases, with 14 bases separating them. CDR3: CASSRAGTATEAFF. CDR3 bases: TGTGCCAGTAGTAGGGCCGGGACTGCAACTGAAGCTTTCTTT.

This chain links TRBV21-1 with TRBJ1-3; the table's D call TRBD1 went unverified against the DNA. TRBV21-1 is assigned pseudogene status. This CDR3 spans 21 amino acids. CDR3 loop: CASSQTRDRLMPRCGGNTIYF. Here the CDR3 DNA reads TGTGCCAGCAGCCAGACCCGGGACAGACTCATGCCGAGGTGCGGGGGAAACACCATATATTTT.

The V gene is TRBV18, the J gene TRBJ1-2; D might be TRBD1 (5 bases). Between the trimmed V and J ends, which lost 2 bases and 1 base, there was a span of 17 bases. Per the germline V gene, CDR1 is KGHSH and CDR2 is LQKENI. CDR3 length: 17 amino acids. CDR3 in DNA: TGTGCCAGCTCACCAACCGGCGGACAAAGCTTTAACTATGGCTACACCTTC. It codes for CASSPTGGQSFNYGYTF.

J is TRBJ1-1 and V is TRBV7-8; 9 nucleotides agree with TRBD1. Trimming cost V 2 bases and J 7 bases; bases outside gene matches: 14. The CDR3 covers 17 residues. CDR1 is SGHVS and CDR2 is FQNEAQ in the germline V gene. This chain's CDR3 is CASSLTPGQGFFIEAFF. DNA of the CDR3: TGTGCCAGCAGCTTAACCCCCGGACAGGGGTTTTTTATTGAAGCTTTCTTT.